This TCR beta chain was captured in a study of stem cell transplantation in POMP-related autoinflammatory disease. In the study overall: Before transplant: CD4+ naive skewing, low CD8+ proportions, reduced cytokine secretion. Overall study findings and caveats: Unique TRB V-J gene pairings were limited in number in patients with PRAID. A trend toward lower repertoire diversity and greater clonality appeared in every analyzed T-cell subset of PRAID patients.

CDR1 is MGHDK and CDR2 is SYGVNS in the germline V gene. The V end lost 3 bases, the J end lost 10 bases, and 7 bases lay between the germline ends. The CDR3 sequence is 11 residues long. Regarding this clone: The target antigen is unknown.

The assay was immunoSEQ multiplex PCR, and TCRdb's table has in-frame clones only and misses some. The sample yields approximately 11,000 clones, 70% to 90% seen once. J is TRBJ2-1 and V is TRBV25-1; D ambiguous. The sample was CD8+ T cells from PBMCs, taken before stem cell transplantation. The clonotype comes from a human donor with POMP-related autoinflammation and immune dysregulation (PRAID). The CDR3 DNA reads as TGTGCCAGCAGTGACTTGCTGGAGCAGTTCTTC. The encoded protein is CASSDLLEQFF.